The entry below describes one T cell receptor (beta chain). The record originates from a study of blood T cell repertoires in COVID-19. TCRdb keeps only in-frame clones here, not all; method: immunoSEQ multiplex PCR. This table has 150,000 to 200,000 clones, 70% to 80% appearing once. The origin of this receptor is a woman in her 40s with COVID-19, enrolled during active disease. The sample comprised peripheral blood.

CDR3 coding DNA: TGTGCCAGCAGCCCGGGGGCGGGGGTTAGCACAGATACGCAGTATTTT. This encodes CASSPGAGVSTDTQYF. This chain joins TRBV7-7 and TRBJ2-3; TRBD2 might be the D (7 bases). Trimming stripped 5 bases from V and 0 bases from J, with 15 bases between. This CDR3 has 16 residues. Germline CDR1 is SSHAT and CDR2 is FNYEAQ (reference sequence).